This passage covers 24 T cell receptor beta chains from one sample sequenced in a study of OX40 agonist ivuxolimab in advanced cancers. Method: immunoSEQ multiplex PCR; TCRdb's copy keeps in-frame clones and lacks some. Here the sample spans 65,000 to 95,000 clones, around nine tenths being singletons. The sequencing here drew on CD4+ or CD8+ T cells sorted from blood, taken in a trial of the OX40 agonist ivuxolimab. The receptors stem from an adult with an advanced solid tumor such as melanoma, head and neck, liver or kidney cancer.

The CDR3 spells CASSLDRAYEQYF. The DNA of the CDR3 is TGTGCCAGCAGCTTAGACAGGGCCTACGAGCAGTACTTC. This chain joins TRBV7-2 and TRBJ2-5, with D possibly being TRBD1 (6 bases). The J call could be wrong; TRBJ2-7 is a better fit for the DNA end. This CDR3 has 13 amino acids. Germline V gives CDR1 SGHTA, CDR2 FQGNSA.

V and J are TRBV2 and TRBJ1-4; weak D call: TRBD1 (5 bases). The CDR3 contains 13 residues. V was trimmed by 8 bases and J by 7 bases, leaving 14 bases between them. Germline V gene lookup returns CDR1 SNHLY and CDR2 FYNNEI. The CDR3 bases are TGTGCCAGCCGAGTAGGGGTGGGTGAAAAACTGTTTTTT. Protein sequence: CASRVGVGEKLFF.

J is TRBJ2-3 and V is TRBV25-1; TRBD2 matches 9 bases. Germline CDR1 MGHDK, CDR2 SYGVNS. Unmatched junction bases numbered 6, after V lost 6 bases and J lost 2 bases. CDR3 length equals 15 residues. CDR3 loop: CASSLSGGSTDTQYF. For the CDR3, the DNA is TGTGCCAGCAGCCTTAGCGGGGGATCCACAGATACGCAGTATTTT.

This chain connects TRBV2 to TRBJ1-2; D gene unclear. The V end lost 0 bases, the J end lost 8 bases, and 22 bases lay between the germline ends. The CDR3 is 17 residues long. Germline V gene lookup returns CDR1 SNHLY and CDR2 FYNNEI. CDR3 bases: TGTGCCAGCAGTGAAGCCCTAGGCCCCAACACAGTGATGGGCTACACCTTC. It is translated as CASSEALGPNTVMGYTF. The full variable domain, completed using reference TRBV2 and TRBJ1-2, is EPEVTQTPSHQVTQMGQEVILRCVPISNHLYFYWYRQILGQKVEFLVSFYNNEISEKSEIFDDQFSVERPDGSNFTLKIRSTKLEDSAMYFCASSEALGPNTVMGYTFGSGTRLTVV.

The genes are TRBV19 and TRBJ2-3, with D perhaps being TRBD1 or TRBD2 (5 bases each). V lost 10 bases to trimming and J lost 6 bases, with 17 bases between them. Germline CDR1 LNHDA, CDR2 SQIVND (reference sequence). The CDR3 extends over 13 amino acids. The CDR3 sequence: CATAPGRRDTQYF. The CDR3 DNA sequence: TGTGCCACCGCACCGGGACGCCGGGATACGCAGTATTTT.

The chain is built from TRBV6-6 and TRBJ1-1, with D uncertain. The CDR3 loop spans 13 amino acids. The germline V gene encodes CDR1 MNHNY and CDR2 SVGAGI (reference sequence). V was cut by 9 bases and J by 8 bases, with 19 bases left in between. CDR3 residues: CASIRLRVTEAFF. In DNA, the CDR3 is TGTGCCAGTATACGTCTTAGGGTAACGGAAGCTTTCTTT.

Written as DNA, the CDR3 is TGCAGCGCCACTGGGGCAGGGCGCGAGCAGTACTTC. As protein: CSATGAGREQYF. The chain employs TRBV29-1 and TRBJ2-7, with D perhaps TRBD1 (5 bases). Trimming cost V 7 bases and J 6 bases, with 16 bases left between them. CDR3 length equals 12 residues. Germline V CDR1 and CDR2: SQVTM, ANQGSEA.

The chain joins TRBV29-1 to TRBJ2-3, with a tentative D call TRBD2 (6 bases). The CDR3 is 14 amino acids. Trimming stripped 6 bases from V and 2 bases from J, with 15 bases between. Germline assignment: CDR1 SQVTM and CDR2 ANQGSEA. CDR3 loop: CSVGRAGTTDTQYF. The CDR3 region has the DNA TGCAGCGTGGGCCGGGCGGGAACCACAGATACGCAGTATTTT.

This rearrangement joins TRBV6-5 to TRBJ1-2; D is perhaps TRBD1 (6 bases). Trimming took off 5 bases at V and 7 bases at J, with 17 bases between the two ends. This CDR3 has 14 amino acids. The germline V gene encodes CDR1 MNHEY and CDR2 SVGAGI. CDR3 sequence (DNA): TGTGCCAGCAGTCCCCATACAGGGAATGGTGGCTACACCTTC. Protein sequence: CASSPHTGNGGYTF.

The genes are TRBV28 and TRBJ2-1; D is unclear. This CDR3 is built from 15 residues. Germline V gene lookup returns CDR1 MDHEN and CDR2 SYDVKM. The V end lost 6 bases, the J end lost 0 bases, and 12 bases lay between the germline ends. The CDR3 coding sequence is TGTGCCAGCAGCCCCGACTGGAGCTCCTACAATGAGCAGTTCTTC. This sequence encodes CASSPDWSSYNEQFF.

This chain connects TRBV28 to TRBJ1-1; possibly TRBD1 for D (5 bases). Germline V lookup: CDR1 MDHEN, CDR2 SYDVKM. The ends were cut back, 6 bases at V and 7 bases at J, with 12 bases in the middle. The CDR3 has 12 residues. The chain's CDR3 is CASSPWGYEAFF. The CDR3 DNA sequence: TGTGCCAGCAGCCCTTGGGGGTATGAAGCTTTCTTT.

The V gene is TRBV2, the J gene TRBJ1-3; D unresolved. The CDR3 contains 15 residues. The germline V and J ends were trimmed by 8 bases and 0 bases, with 14 bases remaining between them. Germline CDR1 reads SNHLY; CDR2 reads FYNNEI. The CDR3 here is CASGPGLSSGNTIYF. CDR3 nucleotides: TGTGCCAGCGGACCGGGCCTCAGCTCTGGAAACACCATATATTTT. The variable domain in full, completed from reference TRBV2 and TRBJ1-3, reads EPEVTQTPSHQVTQMGQEVILRCVPISNHLYFYWYRQILGQKVEFLVSFYNNEISEKSEIFDDQFSVERPDGSNFTLKIRSTKLEDSAMYFCASGPGLSSGNTIYFGEGSWLTVV.

This rearrangement joins TRBV4-1 to TRBJ2-4; D gene uncertain. The CDR3 has 15 amino acids. Trimming left V 5 bases short and J 0 bases short, with 11 bases between. CDR1 and CDR2 (germline): MGHRA, YSYEKL. CDR3 loop: CASSMASLAKNIQYF. The CDR3 nucleotides read TGCGCCAGCAGCATGGCATCCCTAGCCAAAAACATTCAGTACTTC.

The chain carries TRBV7-3 and TRBJ2-5, with 11 nucleotides matching TRBD2. The V gene's germline CDR1 is SGHTA and CDR2 FQGTGA. V was clipped by 5 bases and J by 3 bases; unmatched bases: 5. CDR3 length: 15 residues. CDR3 amino acids: CASSRQGLAEETQYF. The CDR3 DNA reads TGTGCCAGCAGCCGCCAGGGACTAGCGGAAGAGACCCAGTACTTC.

This chain connects TRBV28 to TRBJ1-1, with D unclear. This CDR3 spans 17 amino acids. Trimming took 3 bases from V and 2 from J, leaving 19 bases between them. Germline V gene lookup returns CDR1 MDHEN and CDR2 SYDVKM. The CDR3 DNA is TGTGCCAGCAGTTTGTTCCTTAACGGCAGGCGAAACACTGAAGCTTTCTTT. Translated, it gives CASSLFLNGRRNTEAFF.

The gene calls are TRBV6-5 and TRBJ2-7; D may be TRBD2 (6 bases). CDR3 length: 15 amino acids. Germline V gene sequence: CDR1 MNHEY, CDR2 SVGAGI. V shed 6 bases and J shed 4 bases, with 19 bases lying between them. For the CDR3, the DNA is TGTGCCAGCAGCCGCCCGGGACGGGCGGGATACGAGCAGTACTTC. It specifies CASSRPGRAGYEQYF.

The chain uses TRBV19 and TRBJ2-6; D is ambiguous. Deletions cut 8 bases from V and 0 bases from J, with 11 bases between. The CDR3 is 15 amino acids. The V gene's germline CDR1 is LNHDA and CDR2 SQIVND (reference sequence). In nucleotides, the CDR3 is TGTGCCAGTTCCACCAGGCGCTCTGGGGCCAACGTCCTGACTTTC. It is translated as CASSTRRSGANVLTF.

The rearrangement links TRBV9 to TRBJ2-7, with D uncertain. The germline V and J ends were trimmed by 0 bases and 6 bases, with 4 bases remaining between them. CDR1 is SGDLS, CDR2 YYNGEE, per germline. This CDR3 comprises 11 residues. The CDR3 coding sequence is TGTGCCAGCAGCGTAGATGGCGAGCAGTACTTC. Translation: CASSVDGEQYF. Filled out from reference TRBV9 and TRBJ2-7, the complete variable domain reads DSGVTQTPKHLITATGQRVTLRCSPRSGDLSVYWYQQSLDQGLQFLIQYYNGEERAKGNILERFSAQQFPDLHSELNLSSLELGDSALYFCASSVDGEQYFGPGTRLTVT.

The chain joins TRBV18 to TRBJ2-5; D possibly corresponds to TRBD2 (5 bases). From germline, CDR1 is KGHSH and CDR2 LQKENI. The CDR3 runs 13 residues. V lost 6 bases, J lost 4 bases, and 12 bases lay in between. The CDR3 here is CASSLVEAETQYF. The CDR3 bases are TGTGCCAGCTCCCTCGTGGAGGCAGAGACCCAGTACTTC.

V and J are TRBV19 and TRBJ2-6; D might be TRBD2 (6 bases). The CDR3 runs to 16 residues. The germline gives CDR1 LNHDA, CDR2 SQIVND (reference sequence). Trimming removed 1 base at V and 2 bases at J, with 9 bases between. The CDR3 coding sequence is TGTGCCAGTAGTATAGGGCGGGAAGCTGGGGCCAACGTCCTGACTTTC. Translating it yields CASSIGREAGANVLTF.

The chain employs TRBV5-1 and TRBJ1-5; D gene unclear. The CDR3 is 13 residues long. Trimming removed 0 bases from V and 7 bases from J, with 8 bases in between. Germline loops: CDR1 SGHRS, CDR2 YFSETQ. The CDR3 loop is CASSLEFDQPQHF. The CDR3 region has the DNA TGCGCCAGCAGCTTGGAATTCGACCAGCCCCAGCATTTT.

In this sample, this clone turned up once. This sequence joins TRBV25-1 and TRBJ2-2; D is undetermined. Trimming removed 4 bases at V and 3 bases at J, with 9 bases between. The CDR3 is 14 amino acids. Germline CDR1 reads MGHDK; CDR2 reads SYGVNS. CDR3 amino acids: CASSGSRDTGELFF. The DNA for the CDR3 is TGTGCCAGCAGTGGGTCTAGGGACACCGGGGAGCTGTTTTTT.

The gene calls are TRBV4-1 and TRBJ1-3; no clear D. CDR1 is MGHRA, CDR2 YSYEKL, per germline. Trimming removed 0 bases from V and 4 bases from J, with 13 bases in between. The CDR3 length is 16 residues. The CDR3 reads CASSQDPHLGGNTIYF. CDR3 bases: TGCGCCAGCAGCCAAGATCCCCACTTGGGCGGAAACACCATATATTTT.

This sequence joins TRBV4-3 and TRBJ2-2; 10 bases are a match to TRBD2. The V segment lost 0 bases and the J segment 4 bases; nucleotides outside the gene matches: 5. Germline V gene data show CDR1 as LGHNA and CDR2 as YSLEER. The CDR3 is made up of 17 amino acids. The chain's CDR3 is CASSQDLASGSTGELFF. CDR3 coding DNA: TGCGCCAGCAGCCAAGATCTGGCTAGCGGGAGCACCGGGGAGCTGTTTTTT.